Presented here are 25 T cell receptor beta chains from one specimen sequenced in a study of CD8+CD57+ T cells in acquired aplastic anemia. TCR beta VDJ combinations and CDR3 sequences were profiled from genomic DNA. TCRdb re-analysed the reads in MiXCR, keeping a single row per CDR3 protein. The sample includes 250,000 or so distinct CDR3 sequences, 47% of them seen just once. All patients picked for sequencing had shown, by flow cytometry, an expansion of CD8+CD57+ cells. The specimen was sorted CD4+, CD8+, or CD8+CD57+ T cells (not recorded which) from PBMCs. The receptors were gathered from a human donor with aplastic anemia.

This chain joins TRBV27 and TRBJ2-5; 9 bases agree with TRBD1. CDR3 size: 14 residues. The V gene's germline CDR1 is MNHEY and CDR2 SMNVEV (reference sequence). The J segment lost 4 bases and the V segment lost 6 bases, leaving 6 bases of the junction unmatched. CDR3 DNA: TGTGCCAGCAGGGACAGGGGACCCGTAGAGACCCAGTACTTC. Protein product: CASRDRGPVETQYF.

The gene calls are TRBV6-4 and TRBJ2-7; D may be TRBD1 or TRBD2 (5 bases each). The CDR3 spans 14 residues. CDR1 MRHNA and CDR2 SNTAGT come from the germline V gene. Trimming took off 5 bases at V and 3 bases at J, with 14 bases between the two ends. This chain's CDR3 is CASSQSDGGYEQYF. The DNA for the CDR3 is TGTGCCAGCAGTCAAAGTGATGGGGGCTACGAGCAGTACTTC.

The CDR3 sequence: CATAGTGGSLTYEQYF. DNA of the CDR3: TGTGCCACCGCCGGGACAGGGGGCTCCCTTACCTACGAGCAGTACTTC. The chain combines TRBV24-1 with TRBJ2-7; 12 bases align to TRBD1. The CDR3 totals 16 residues. Germline V gives CDR1 KGHDR, CDR2 SFDVKD. V lost 9 bases and J lost 2; bases outside the gene matches: 10.

The chain links TRBV7-3 to TRBJ1-6; D is unclear. The CDR3 runs 15 residues. Per the germline V gene, CDR1 is SGHTA and CDR2 is FQGTGA. Trimming took off 5 bases at V and 6 bases at J, with 14 bases between the two ends. CDR3 DNA sequence: TGTGCCAGCAGCCCGCAGCAAACGGGTAATTCACCCCTCCACTTT. This sequence encodes CASSPQQTGNSPLHF.

Worth noting for this clonotype: One junction end disagrees with the germline gene, perhaps due to a read error. The chain uses TRBV6-5 and TRBJ1-1, with D hard to call. Germline loops: CDR1 MNHEY, CDR2 SVGAGI. There are 14 residues in the CDR3. The CDR3 loop is CASMRIHPNTEASF. The CDR3 DNA follows: TGTGCCAGCATGAGAATCCACCCGAACACTGAAGCTTCCTTT.

This clonotype was recorded many times. The rearrangement uses TRBV7-8 and TRBJ1-2; D perhaps matches TRBD1 (6 bases). V was cut by 1 base and J by 0 bases, with 12 bases left in between. This CDR3 contains 16 residues. Per germline, CDR1 SGHVS and CDR2 FQNEAQ. The CDR3 DNA sequence: TGTGCCAGCAGCTTAGGGGGGACACCAGCTAACTATGGCTACACCTTC. Translation: CASSLGGTPANYGYTF.

This clonotype showed up just once. V is TRBV7-9 and J is TRBJ2-5; D perhaps matches TRBD1 (7 bases). The CDR3 spans 15 residues. V was trimmed by 0 bases and J by 4 bases, leaving 12 bases between them. Looked up from germline, CDR1 is SEHNR and CDR2 is FQNEAQ (reference sequence). The CDR3 reads CASSLAAGGPETQYF. The CDR3 DNA is TGTGCCAGCAGCTTAGCAGCAGGGGGGCCAGAGACCCAGTACTTC.

This chain links TRBV5-1 with TRBJ2-3, with D perhaps matching TRBD2 (6 bases). V gave up 4 bases and J gave up 1 base, with 13 bases separating them. The CDR3 extends over 15 amino acids. CDR1 and CDR2 (germline): SGHRS, YFSETQ. The CDR3 reads CASSPRWGGTDTQYF. CDR3 coding DNA: TGCGCCAGCAGCCCGAGGTGGGGGGGCACAGATACGCAGTATTTT.

On this clonotype itself: The germline gene is not matched at one end of the junction; a read error may be the cause. The rearrangement uses TRBV5-6 and TRBJ2-5, with TRBD2 identical over 8 bases. From germline, CDR1 is SGHDT and CDR2 YYEEEE. The CDR3 contains 18 residues. The CDR3 loop reads CASNLGGMRRGAWETQYF. CDR3 DNA: TGTGCCAGCAACTTGGGGGGTATGCGGCGGGGGGCCTGGGAGACCCAGTACTTC.

The V gene is TRBV7-2, the J gene TRBJ2-6; D is perhaps TRBD1 (6 bases). V was shortened by 6 bases and J by 0 bases, with 12 bases between the two germline ends. The CDR3 extends over 16 amino acids. Germline CDR1 and CDR2: SGHTA and FQGNSA. The CDR3 nucleotides are TGTGCCAGCAGGGCGACAGGCCGCTCTGGGGCCAACGTCCTGACTTTC. Protein: CASRATGRSGANVLTF.

The chain has TRBV24-1 and TRBJ1-6; D uncertain. The germline V gene has CDR1 KGHDR and CDR2 SFDVKD. The V and J ends lost 5 bases and 13 bases respectively, with 11 bases between them. CDR3 size: 12 residues. In DNA form, the CDR3 reads TGTGCCACCAGTGGGGCGGGTTTCCCCCTCCACTTT. Residues: CATSGAGFPLHF.

This chain joins TRBV27 and TRBJ2-2; D is unresolved. The CDR3 covers 13 residues. V was pared by 3 bases and J by 1 base, with 3 bases between. CDR1 MNHEY and CDR2 SMNVEV come from the germline V gene (reference sequence). The CDR3 loop reads CASSFLNTGELFF. The CDR3 bases are TGTGCCAGCAGTTTCCTGAACACCGGGGAGCTGTTTTTT.

This chain links TRBV25-1 with TRBJ2-7; the match to TRBD1 covers 9 bases. The CDR3 runs 14 residues. V shed 4 bases, J shed 5 bases, and the junction held 6 bases outside the gene matches. CDR1 is MGHDK, CDR2 SYGVNS, per germline. The DNA for the CDR3 is TGTGCCAGCAGTGCTCCGGGACAGGGTAACGAGCAGTACTTC. Protein sequence: CASSAPGQGNEQYF.

V and J are TRBV9 and TRBJ2-5, with D unresolved. Germline CDR1 and CDR2: SGDLS and YYNGEE. The CDR3 has 13 residues. V lost 0 bases and J 5 bases, leaving 8 bases between the germline ends. This CDR3 reads CASSVEGWETQYF. CDR3 bases: TGTGCCAGCAGCGTAGAGGGTTGGGAGACCCAGTACTTC.

As for this clonotype: In this CDR3 the conserved last residue, phenylalanine or tryptophan, is missing, so a read error is likely. The rearrangement joins TRBV20-1 to TRBJ2-7; the D gene is possibly TRBD1 (6 bases). There are 11 residues in the CDR3. Between the trimmed V and J ends, which lost 8 bases and 5 bases, there was a span of 13 bases. CDR1 DFQATT and CDR2 SNEGSKA come from the germline V gene (reference sequence). The CDR3 nucleotides are TGCAGTCCGACAGGTCCCGACGAGCAGTACTCC. This sequence encodes CSPTGPDEQYS.

This clonotype was seen ten or more times. The chain uses TRBV7-8 and TRBJ1-1; 7 bases match TRBD1. V shed 10 bases, J shed 2 bases, and the junction held 4 bases outside the gene matches. Germline V gene sequence: CDR1 SGHVS, CDR2 FQNEAQ. The CDR3 totals 12 residues. The CDR3 bases are TGTGCCACGGGACAGCCCAACACTGAAGCTTTCTTT. Amino acids: CATGQPNTEAFF. Supplemented by reference TRBV7-8 and TRBJ1-1, the full variable domain reads GAGVSQSPRYKVAKRGQDVALRCDPISGHVSLFWYQQALGQGPEFLTYFQNEAQLDKSGLPSDRFFAERPEGSVSTLKIQRTQQEDSAVYLCATGQPNTEAFFGQGTRLTVV.

V usage is TRBV20-1 and J usage is TRBJ2-3; D remains ambiguous. The germline CDR1 and CDR2 sequences are DFQATT and SNEGSKA (reference sequence). The length of the CDR3 is 11 residues. V was cut by 3 bases and J by 6 bases, with 7 bases left in between. CDR3 in DNA: TGCAGTGCTAGTCCTTACGATACGCAGTATTTT. Its protein product is CSASPYDTQYF.

The sample holds many counts of this clonotype. The genes are TRBV19 and TRBJ1-1; D is unresolved. Germline V gene data show CDR1 as LNHDA and CDR2 as SQIVND (reference sequence). The CDR3 totals 12 residues. Trimming pared 10 bases from V and 6 bases from J, leaving 15 bases between. CDR3 sequence: CATKEGRAEAFF. Written as DNA, the CDR3 is TGTGCCACCAAGGAGGGAAGGGCTGAAGCTTTCTTT.

V usage is TRBV15 and J usage is TRBJ2-1, with D possibly being TRBD1 (5 bases). Germline V gene sequence: CDR1 LNHNV, CDR2 YYDKDF (reference sequence). The CDR3 is made up of 13 amino acids. V was clipped by 9 bases and J by 1 base, with 10 bases between them. The CDR3 sequence is CATGVESYNEQFF. The DNA for the CDR3 is TGTGCCACAGGGGTAGAGTCCTACAATGAGCAGTTCTTC.

In this sample, this clonotype turned up many times. The chain links TRBV9 to TRBJ2-7; a possible D gene is TRBD2 (7 bases). The germline gives CDR1 SGDLS, CDR2 YYNGEE. V was trimmed by 3 bases and J by 6 bases, leaving 16 bases between them. The CDR3 extends over 14 amino acids. In nucleotides, the CDR3 is TGTGCCAGCAGCGCCTATTCTAGGGGGGGCGAGCAGTACTTC. It translates to CASSAYSRGGEQYF.

The CDR3 nucleotides are TGCAGCCTCAGGGGCGGCCGGAGCGGGGATACGCAGTATTTT. Translating gives CSLRGGRSGDTQYF. The rearrangement joins TRBV29-1 to TRBJ2-3; TRBD1 or TRBD2 may be the D gene (6 bases each). V lost 8 bases and J lost 6, with 21 bases in between. In germline, CDR1 is SQVTM, CDR2 ANQGSEA. This CDR3 has 14 amino acids.

The chain uses TRBV5-8 and TRBJ2-2; tentatively, D is TRBD1 (6 bases). The V end lost 4 bases, the J end lost 3 bases, and 19 bases lay between the germline ends. This CDR3 has 17 residues. Germline CDR1 SGHTS, CDR2 YDEGEE. The CDR3 DNA sequence: TGTGCCAGCAGCCGAAACACTGACAGGATCCACACCGGGGAGCTGTTTTTT. Protein sequence: CASSRNTDRIHTGELFF.

This sequence joins TRBV7-6 and TRBJ1-2; no clear D gene. Germline lookup yields CDR1 SGHVS and CDR2 FNYEAQ. CDR3 length: 17 amino acids. V lost 2 bases and J 4 bases, leaving 20 bases between the germline ends. CDR3 loop: CASSLSPPGQRVYGYTF. DNA for the CDR3: TGTGCCAGCAGCTTATCCCCCCCCGGCCAACGGGTCTATGGCTACACCTTC. Using reference TRBV7-6 and TRBJ1-2 for the parts outside the CDR3, the full variable domain is GAGVSQSPRYKVTKRGQDVALRCDPISGHVSLYWYRQALGQGPEFLTYFNYEAQQDKSGLPNDRFSAERPEGSISTLTIQRTEQRDSAMYRCASSLSPPGQRVYGYTFGSGTRLTVV.

This chain links TRBV9 with TRBJ2-1; TRBD2 aligns across 8 bases. CDR1 and CDR2 from the germline V gene are SGDLS and YYNGEE. The CDR3 is 17 residues long. V lost 4 bases and J lost 7; bases outside the gene matches: 16. DNA of the CDR3: TGTGCCAGCAGCCCAGGTAGCGGGACGAACGTCAGGAATGAGCAGTTCTTC. Its protein product is CASSPGSGTNVRNEQFF.

This clonotype was counted many times. This chain uses TRBV7-8 with TRBJ2-1; 8 bases line up with TRBD1. Germline values: CDR1 SGHVS, CDR2 FQNEAQ. The CDR3 loop spans 16 amino acids. The junction had 13 bases not matched to a gene; V was cut back by 7 bases and J by 5 bases. This CDR3 is CASTWQGAHANNEQFF. The CDR3 nucleotides read TGTGCCAGCACCTGGCAGGGGGCTCACGCCAACAATGAGCAGTTCTTC. Full variable domain (missing parts from reference TRBV7-8 and TRBJ2-1): GAGVSQSPRYKVAKRGQDVALRCDPISGHVSLFWYQQALGQGPEFLTYFQNEAQLDKSGLPSDRFFAERPEGSVSTLKIQRTQQEDSAVYLCASTWQGAHANNEQFFGPGTRLTVL.